Described below is a single T cell receptor (beta chain) sequence and its context. Its antigen is currently unknown. These data come from a study of shared clonotypes between healthy human individuals. Study results and caveats: In general, naive subsets displayed greater estimated richness than memory subsets did.

Every donor was a Caucasian adult from Nashville, Tennessee. This table comes from immunoSEQ multiplex PCR, and its TCRdb copy is limited to in-frame clones, with some not included. The table includes some 1 million clones, 75% detected once. Trimming cost V 6 bases and J 10 bases; bases outside gene matches: 6. CDR1 and CDR2 (germline): WSHSY, SAAADI. The CDR3 runs 13 residues. Sequencing was done on a sample of memory CD4+ T cells sorted from blood. Subset noted: CD45RA-negative fraction. The chain links TRBV10-2 to TRBJ2-1; TRBD1 matches 10 bases. The source of this sequence is a man younger than 35 in good health. CDR3: CASRGQGPSEQFF. Written as DNA, the CDR3 is TGCGCCAGCAGGGGACAGGGGCCCTCCGAGCAGTTCTTC.